This is a list of T cell receptor beta chains from one sample in a study of vaccination and CD4 T cells after COVID-19. TCRdb reanalysed the PCR reads using MiXCR and keeps one entry per CDR3 protein. The sample shows under 25,000 distinct CDR3 sequences, around 50% of them seen only once. No antigen is known for these receptors. Material for sequencing was CD4+ T cells from blood, cultured in vitro. The receptors shown here come from a human donor who had recovered from COVID-19. Each CDR3 is given with its conserved first and last residue. Fields, in order: clone size, V gene, CDR3 length, J gene, D gene, CDR3 protein, CDR3 DNA. The D gene is left open where the match is weak. Size values are once, few and many counts, or a class for expanded clones, and some rows have none.

few	TRBV7-9	11	TRBJ1-2	NA	CASSLPSGYTF	TGTGCCAGCAGCTTACCCTCTGGCTACACCTTC
NA	TRBV2	14	TRBJ1-2	TRBD1	CASSRTGSVYGYTF	TGTGCCAGCAGTCGGACAGGGTCGGTTTATGGCTACACCTTC
NA	TRBV20-1	11	TRBJ1-1	TRBD1	CSAARGSEAFF	TGCAGTGCTGCCAGGGGGTCTGAAGCTTTCTTT
NA	TRBV11-1	18	TRBJ2-1	TRBD2	CASNRGTSGSVLKDEQFF	TGTGCCAGCAACAGAGGGACTAGCGGGAGTGTATTGAAGGATGAGCAGTTCTTC
NA	TRBV10-3	16	TRBJ2-1	NA	CAISGFDGTSSNEQFF	TGTGCCATCAGTGGTTTTGACGGGACGTCCTCGAATGAGCAGTTCTTC
NA	TRBV6-1	15	TRBJ1-1	NA	CASNRSGELGTEAFF	TGTGCTTCAAACCGCTCTGGGGAACTGGGCACTGAAGCTTTCTTT
NA	TRBV20-1	15	TRBJ2-1	NA	CSAPRPAAPYNEQFF	TGCAGTGCCCCAAGACCCGCCGCCCCCTACAATGAGCAGTTCTTC
NA	TRBV6-5	13	TRBJ2-1	NA	CASSYLGGDEQFF	TGTGCCAGCAGTTACCTTGGGGGCGATGAGCAGTTCTTC
NA	TRBV28	15	TRBJ1-5	NA	CASRTQGGGNQPQHF	TGTGCCAGCAGGACACAGGGAGGGGGCAATCAGCCCCAGCATTTT
once	TRBV7-3	12	TRBJ2-1	NA	CASSLNREKQFF	TGTGCCAGCAGCTTAAACAGGGAAAAGCAGTTCTTC
few	TRBV20-1	13	TRBJ1-2	NA	CSATGQPGEGYTF	TGCAGTGCTACGGGACAACCTGGGGAAGGCTACACCTTC
NA	TRBV3-1	17	TRBJ2-1	NA	CASSQDWGGLAYNEQFF	TGTGCCAGCAGCCAAGATTGGGGCGGTCTAGCCTACAATGAGCAGTTCTTC
few	TRBV7-9	14	TRBJ1-3	NA	CASSEGPTGNTIYF	TGTGCCAGCAGCGAGGGACCTACTGGAAACACCATATATTTT
NA	TRBV24-1	14	TRBJ2-1	TRBD2	CATKSPGGRNEQFF	TGTGCCACCAAGAGTCCGGGAGGACGCAATGAGCAGTTCTTC
NA	TRBV10-3	13	TRBJ1-6	NA	CAISVGYNSPLHF	TGTGCCATCAGTGTAGGGTATAATTCACCCCTCCACTTT
NA	TRBV7-3	14	TRBJ1-1	NA	CASSPSDPWAEAFF	TGTGCCAGCAGCCCGTCGGACCCGTGGGCTGAAGCTTTCTTT
few	TRBV19	16	TRBJ2-3	TRBD2	CASSVTSGRAADTQYF	TGTGCCAGTAGTGTAACTAGCGGGAGGGCAGCAGATACGCAGTATTTT
NA	TRBV20-1	12	TRBJ1-1	NA	CSATDKNTEAFF	TGCAGTGCTACTGACAAGAACACTGAAGCTTTCTTT
few	TRBV6-2/TRBV6-3	14	TRBJ1-2	NA	CASSYSQGPYGYTF	TGTGCCAGCAGTTACTCCCAGGGTCCCTATGGCTACACCTTC
NA	TRBV25-1	14	TRBJ2-7	NA	CASSEDWNSYEQYF	TGTGCCAGCAGTGAGGACTGGAACTCCTACGAGCAGTACTTC
NA	TRBV10-3	15	TRBJ2-1	TRBD2	CAISGRLGVAGVLFF	TGTGCCATCAGTGGCAGGTTGGGGGTAGCGGGAGTTTTGTTCTTC
few	TRBV20-1	14	TRBJ2-7	NA	CSALKRTGAYEQYF	TGCAGTGCCCTAAAACGTACTGGAGCCTACGAGCAGTACTTC
NA	TRBV10-3	15	TRBJ2-5	NA	CAISEHQRGQETQYF	TGTGCCATCAGTGAACACCAGAGGGGCCAAGAGACCCAGTACTTC
NA	TRBV12-3/TRBV12-4	15	TRBJ2-1	TRBD2	CASTTGTSGRNEQFF	TGTGCCAGCACCACGGGGACTAGCGGGAGGAATGAGCAGTTCTTC